These T cell receptor beta chains were read from a single sample in a study of T cells after yellow fever vaccination. Each CDR3 protein gets one entry after TCRdb re-called the 5' RACE reads with MiXCR. The sample shows hundreds of thousands of distinct CDR3 sequences, roughly 6.1% of them seen only once. Sequences were derived from PBMCs, sampled 5 days after the yellow fever booster vaccination. The receptors shown here come from a man aged 25 to 45 who received the YFV17D yellow fever vaccine. Each CDR3 is given with its conserved first and last residue. A D gene is named only where the DNA matches it firmly. Clone size is stated in some rows and not others, as once, few, many or a class when expanded.

CDR3aa	CDR3nt	v_gene	j_gene	abundance	d_gene
CCARVFGTEAKNIQYF	TGCTGTGCTAGAGTTTTCGGGACTGAGGCCAAAAACATTCAGTACTTC	TRBV20-1	TRBJ2-4	.	.
CASSGVRTNQETQYF	TGTGCCAGCAGTGGGGTGCGGACAAACCAAGAGACCCAGTACTTC	TRBV2	TRBJ2-5	few	.
CASSSQGLETQYF	TGTGCCAGCAGCTCCCAGGGGCTCGAGACCCAGTACTTC	TRBV7-8	TRBJ2-5	.	.
CASSLSLLNTEAFF	TGTGCCAGCAGCTTATCTTTATTGAACACTGAAGCTTTCTTT	TRBV7-2	TRBJ1-1	many	.
CASSNLSGWANEQFF	TGTGCCAGCAGCAATCTTAGCGGGTGGGCCAATGAGCAGTTCTTC	TRBV21-1	TRBJ2-1	few	.
CASSARLKGTEAFF	TGTGCCAGCAGTGCGAGGTTAAAGGGCACTGAAGCTTTCTTT	TRBV12-3/TRBV12-4	TRBJ1-1	many	.
CASSPAGTLTEAFF	TGTGCCAGCTCACCCGCCGGGACATTGACTGAAGCTTTCTTT	TRBV18	TRBJ1-1	few	.
CAITSVNNEQFF	TGTGCCATCACCAGCGTCAACAATGAGCAGTTCTTC	TRBV10-3	TRBJ2-1	.	.
CASSYSKGGWGTDTQYF	TGTGCCAGCAGTTACTCGAAAGGGGGTTGGGGCACAGATACGCAGTATTTT	TRBV6-5	TRBJ2-3	few	.
CASSYSSGLAGVGQYF	TGTGCCAGCAGTTACTCGTCGGGACTAGCGGGAGTGGGCCAGTACTTC	TRBV6-5	TRBJ2-5	many	TRBD2
CASSVLRGRAADTQYF	TGTGCCAGCAGCGTCCTGAGGGGGAGGGCGGCTGATACGCAGTATTTT	TRBV11-2	TRBJ2-3	many	.
CSVGGIETQYF	TGCAGCGTGGGGGGGATTGAGACCCAGTACTTC	TRBV29-1	TRBJ2-5	many	TRBD2
CASSQTGELGELSF	TGCGCCAGCAGCCAAACGGGAGAGCTCGGGGAGCTGTCTTTT	TRBV4-3	TRBJ2-2	.	.
CASSLRTSGSRDTQYF	TGTGCCAGCAGCTTACGGACTAGCGGGAGTAGAGATACGCAGTATTTT	TRBV7-8	TRBJ2-3	few	TRBD2
CASSLRTSGTEQFF	TGTGCCAGCAGCCTCAGGACTAGCGGGACTGAGCAGTTCTTC	TRBV7-2	TRBJ2-1	few	TRBD2
CASSLGGTSLESEQFF	TGTGCCAGCAGCTTGGGAGGGACTAGTCTTGAGAGTGAGCAGTTCTTC	TRBV5-4	TRBJ2-1	few	TRBD2
CASSSWHEQFF	TGTGCCAGCAGTTCGTGGCATGAGCAGTTCTTC	TRBV5-4	TRBJ2-1	few	.
CSARRTAGTDTQYF	TGCAGTGCTAGAAGGACGGCCGGCACAGATACGCAGTATTTT	TRBV20-1	TRBJ2-3	.	.
CASSLVGGSGNEQFF	TGCGCCAGCAGCCTCGTAGGCGGGAGCGGTAATGAGCAGTTCTTC	TRBV5-1	TRBJ2-1	.	TRBD2
CSLQSADTQYF	TGCAGCTTACAGTCAGCAGATACGCAGTATTTT	TRBV29-1	TRBJ2-3	many	.
CASSYSPGLAVHTGWDEQFF	TGTGCCAGCAGTTACTCGCCGGGACTAGCGGTTCACACCGGATGGGATGAGCAGTTCTTC	TRBV6-2/TRBV6-3	TRBJ2-1	few	TRBD2
CASSFELAGGNEQFF	TGTGCCAGCAGTTTCGAGCTAGCGGGAGGCAATGAGCAGTTCTTC	TRBV12-3/TRBV12-4	TRBJ2-1	many	TRBD2
CSAREGTSGRTDTQYF	TGCAGTGCTAGAGAGGGAACTAGCGGGAGAACAGATACGCAGTATTTT	TRBV20-1	TRBJ2-3	many	TRBD2
CASNLAGASTGELFF	TGTGCCAGCAATTTAGCGGGAGCGTCTACCGGGGAGCTGTTTTTT	TRBV2	TRBJ2-2	few	TRBD2
CASSFVQGAFYEQYF	TGTGCCAGCAGCTTTGTACAGGGGGCATTCTACGAGCAGTACTTC	TRBV5-6	TRBJ2-7	many	TRBD1
CASGSSSYEQYF	TGTGCCAGCGGCAGCAGCTCCTACGAGCAGTACTTC	TRBV6-6	TRBJ2-7	many	.
CAWTVSSGANVLTF	TGTGCCTGGACAGTAAGCTCTGGGGCCAACGTCCTGACTTTC	TRBV30	TRBJ2-6	few	.
CASSQGGGAIDQPQHF	TGTGCCAGCAGCCAAGGAGGGGGCGCTATCGATCAGCCCCAGCATTTT	TRBV4-2	TRBJ1-5	.	TRBD1
CASSQHPYEQYF	TGTGCCAGCAGCCAACATCCCTACGAGCAGTACTTC	TRBV3-1	TRBJ2-7	many	.
CASSQGTLGYNEQFF	TGTGCCAGCAGTCAAGGGACTCTCGGCTACAATGAGCAGTTCTTC	TRBV12-3/TRBV12-4	TRBJ2-1	many	.
CASRPDTPGYTF	TGTGCCAGCAGACCCGACACACCTGGCTACACCTTC	TRBV6-2/TRBV6-3	TRBJ1-2	many	.
CASSSNLGNQPQHF	TGTGCCAGCAGTTCAAACTTGGGCAATCAGCCCCAGCATTTT	TRBV28	TRBJ1-5	few	.
CASTLTGRGETQYF	TGTGCCAGCACCCTAACAGGGCGAGGAGAGACCCAGTACTTC	TRBV28	TRBJ2-5	.	.
CASSLGAGGSGQETQYF	TGTGCCAGCAGCTTAGGGGCCGGGGGTAGCGGCCAAGAGACCCAGTACTTC	TRBV7-2	TRBJ2-5	few	.
CAWTKQGYEQYF	TGTGCCTGGACGAAACAGGGGTACGAGCAGTACTTC	TRBV30	TRBJ2-7	few	TRBD1
CSAKPSRLAGNTGELFF	TGCAGTGCTAAACCCTCGAGACTAGCGGGAAACACCGGGGAGCTGTTTTTT	TRBV20-1	TRBJ2-2	few	TRBD2
CASSKGVGSAEQYF	TGTGCCAGCAGCAAGGGGGTCGGTTCCGCTGAGCAGTACTTC	TRBV21-1	TRBJ2-7	.	.
CASSIFRGSRNSYPYNEQFF	TGTGCCAGTAGTATTTTCCGGGGAAGCCGTAATAGCTATCCCTACAATGAGCAGTTCTTC	TRBV19	TRBJ2-1	.	.
CASSDTPGLAGDTQYF	TGTGCCAGCAGTGATACTCCGGGACTAGCCGGAGATACGCAGTATTTT	TRBV6-4	TRBJ2-3	.	TRBD2
CASQQGRGGTQYF	TGCGCCAGCCAACAGGGAAGGGGAGGGACCCAGTACTTC	TRBV10-1	TRBJ2-5	.	.
CASSETGVYSPLHF	TGTGCCAGCAGCGAGACAGGGGTTTATTCACCCCTCCACTTT	TRBV9	TRBJ1-6	.	TRBD1
CASRGTGGLTGELFF	TGTGCCAGCAGGGGGACAGGGGGGCTCACCGGGGAGCTGTTTTTT	TRBV2	TRBJ2-2	many	TRBD1
CASSTYGLAGEEQYF	TGTGCCAGCAGTACGTATGGACTAGCGGGAGAAGAGCAGTACTTC	TRBV6-2/TRBV6-3	TRBJ2-7	many	TRBD2
CSAREPSNEQFF	TGCAGTGCTAGAGAACCCAGCAATGAGCAGTTCTTC	TRBV20-1	TRBJ2-1	many	.
CASSQEVGTEVYEQYF	TGTGCCAGCAGCCAAGAGGTCGGGACGGAAGTCTACGAGCAGTACTTC	TRBV4-2	TRBJ2-7	.	.
CASSPTQLTSSGANVLTF	TGTGCCAGCTCACCAACACAGCTCACATCCTCTGGGGCCAACGTCCTGACTTTC	TRBV18	TRBJ2-6	.	.
CASSQGRGLAAADTQYF	TGTGCCAGCAGCCAAGGGAGGGGACTAGCGGCGGCAGATACGCAGTATTTT	TRBV4-2	TRBJ2-3	many	TRBD2
CASSAQLAGAREQYF	TGCGCCAGCAGCGCGCAACTAGCGGGAGCACGAGAGCAGTACTTC	TRBV5-1	TRBJ2-7	.	TRBD2
CAGSPQGRVTEAFF	TGTGCCGGCAGCCCACAGGGGAGGGTCACTGAAGCTTTCTTT	TRBV5-5	TRBJ1-1	.	TRBD1
CSARRGGQSADEQYF	TGCAGTGCTAGACGCGGTGGGCAGAGCGCGGACGAGCAGTACTTC	TRBV20-1	TRBJ2-7	few	.
CASSIVSGWAYNEQFF	TGTGCCAGTAGTATAGTAAGCGGGTGGGCCTACAATGAGCAGTTCTTC	TRBV19	TRBJ2-1	.	.